The 26 T cell receptor beta chains reported below all come from one sample, sequenced in a study of shared clonotypes between healthy human individuals. Produced via immunoSEQ multiplex PCR; TCRdb's table is partial and in-frame only. The data hold about 320,000 clones, with 80% to 90% observed a single time. Sequencing was done on a sample of memory CD8+ T cells sorted from blood. The subset denotes: CD45RO+ cells pooled with CCR7-negative TemRA cells. Source of these receptors: a man aged 18 to 30 in good health.

The chain carries TRBV5-8 and TRBJ1-1; D not certain. The germline V and J ends were trimmed by 7 bases and 5 bases, with 15 bases remaining between them. The germline CDR1 and CDR2 sequences are SGHTS and YDEGEE. The CDR3 covers 13 residues. The CDR3 reads CASDTTLKTEAFF. In DNA, the CDR3 is TGTGCCAGCGATACTACCCTTAAGACTGAAGCTTTCTTT.

The chain uses TRBV2 and TRBJ2-1, with 8 bases identical to TRBD2. Germline V gene sequence: CDR1 SNHLY, CDR2 FYNNEI. This CDR3 contains 19 residues. With 3 bases clipped from V and 0 bases from J, the junction kept 13 bases outside the gene matches. The CDR3 protein is CASSEVLAGSTFSYNEQFF. CDR3 bases: TGTGCCAGCAGTGAGGTTCTAGCGGGCTCCACTTTCTCCTACAATGAGCAGTTCTTC.

The chain joins TRBV30 to TRBJ2-1; TRBD2 is a possible D gene (5 bases). The CDR3 loop spans 15 amino acids. Germline CDR1 reads GTSNPN; CDR2 reads SVGIG (reference sequence). V was shortened by 0 bases and J by 10 bases, with 19 bases between the two germline ends. The CDR3 sequence: CAWSVGGLPLGEQFF. CDR3 DNA: TGTGCCTGGAGTGTAGGCGGACTTCCGCTGGGAGAGCAGTTCTTC.

V is TRBV4-1 and J is TRBJ1-2; D uncertain. Germline values: CDR1 MGHRA, CDR2 YSYEKL. This CDR3 contains 16 residues. V dropped 0 bases and J dropped 0 bases, with 11 bases sitting between them. CDR3 sequence reads: CASSQDGPGPNYGYTF. The CDR3 DNA reads as TGCGCCAGCAGCCAAGATGGGCCAGGACCTAACTATGGCTACACCTTC.

The chain is built from TRBV7-6 and TRBJ2-7; TRBD1 matches 9 bases. The CDR3 is 14 amino acids. The germline CDR1 and CDR2 sequences are SGHVS and FNYEAQ. V was pared by 4 bases and J by 4 bases, with 5 bases of the junction left unmatched. CDR3 DNA: TGTGCCAGCAGCTGGGACAGGGAAAGTTACGAGCAGTACTTC. As protein: CASSWDRESYEQYF.

J is TRBJ2-2 and V is TRBV5-4; D ambiguous. Germline lookup yields CDR1 SGHNT and CDR2 YYREEE (reference sequence). The CDR3 is 15 amino acids. Deletions cut 0 bases from V and 6 bases from J, with 12 bases between. As DNA, the CDR3 is TGTGCCAGCAGCTTGGTCACTCAGCTTCCCGGGGAGCTGTTTTTT. Translated: CASSLVTQLPGELFF.

V usage is TRBV11-2 and J usage is TRBJ1-2; D ambiguous. CDR1 is SGHAT, CDR2 FQNNGV, per germline. This CDR3 region has 16 residues. V shed 0 bases and J shed 6 bases, with 17 bases lying between them. For the CDR3, the DNA is TGTGCCAGCAGCTTAGATCCCAACCCAGGAGGCGATGGCTACACCTTC. Translated: CASSLDPNPGGDGYTF.

This clone was seen a few times. The rearrangement uses TRBV4-1 and TRBJ1-2; D gene uncertain. There are 14 residues in the CDR3. Trimming stripped 5 bases from V and 5 bases from J, with 15 bases between. The germline CDR1 and CDR2 sequences are MGHRA and YSYEKL. The DNA of the CDR3 is TGCGCCAGCAGCACGTTATTCAGGAGTTATGGCTACACCTTC. It yields the protein CASSTLFRSYGYTF.

This clone is a singleton in its sample. The J gene is TRBJ2-7, the V gene TRBV4-2; perhaps TRBD2 as D (5 bases). The CDR3 is 16 residues long. V was shortened by 4 bases and J by 2 bases, with 18 bases between the two germline ends. Germline lookup yields CDR1 LGHNA and CDR2 YNFKEQ. In nucleotides, the CDR3 is TGTGCCAGCAGCCCCACCCCGGGATTTTCTACCTACGAGCAGTACTTC. Its translation: CASSPTPGFSTYEQYF.

The rearrangement links TRBV29-1 to TRBJ2-1, with D maybe TRBD1 (6 bases). The germline gives CDR1 SQVTM, CDR2 ANQGSEA. This CDR3 spans 16 amino acids. V lost 5 bases, J lost 3 bases, and 20 bases lay in between. The CDR3 nucleotides read TGCAGCGTTCACCCTCAGGGGCCAGATAACTACAATGAGCAGTTCTTC. Its protein is CSVHPQGPDNYNEQFF.

The chain couples TRBV13 to TRBJ2-5, with 7 nucleotides matching TRBD2. The CDR3 totals 15 residues. Germline V gene sequence: CDR1 PRHDT, CDR2 FYEKMQ (reference sequence). J gave up 5 bases and V 4 bases, and 10 bases lay outside the gene matches. The CDR3 loop reads CASSSTSGAGETQYF. As DNA, the CDR3 is TGTGCCAGCAGCTCCACCAGCGGGGCAGGGGAGACCCAGTACTTC.

The gene calls are TRBV5-8 and TRBJ1-6; 7 nucleotides line up with TRBD1. The germline gives CDR1 SGHTS, CDR2 YDEGEE. The CDR3 runs 15 residues. Unmatched junction bases numbered 7, after V lost 4 bases and J lost 6 bases. CDR3 in amino acids: CASSVSAGGNSPLHF. The CDR3 coding sequence is TGTGCCAGCAGCGTTTCGGCAGGGGGTAATTCACCCCTCCACTTT.

This clone was recorded only once. This chain joins TRBV6-1 and TRBJ1-4; D is perhaps TRBD1 (5 bases). Trimming removed 4 bases from V and 5 bases from J, with 14 bases in between. The germline V gene encodes CDR1 MNHNS and CDR2 SASEGT. This CDR3 contains 15 residues. This CDR3 is CASSAIWGPNEKLFF. As DNA, the CDR3 is TGTGCCAGCAGTGCCATTTGGGGCCCCAATGAAAAACTGTTTTTT.

This chain links TRBV27 with TRBJ1-5; TRBD1 matches 7 bases. Germline CDR1 reads MNHEY; CDR2 reads SMNVEV (reference sequence). This CDR3 is 14 amino acids long. Trimming removed 2 bases from V and 7 bases from J; junction bases left unmatched: 5. The CDR3 is CASSLRGGAQPQHF. The CDR3 DNA reads TGTGCCAGCAGTTTACGAGGGGGCGCGCAGCCCCAGCATTTT.

The V and J genes are TRBV7-9 and TRBJ2-7; TRBD2 agrees at 7 bases. Germline values: CDR1 SEHNR, CDR2 FQNEAQ (reference sequence). The CDR3 runs 14 residues. V was pared by 4 bases and J by 2 bases, with 5 bases of the junction left unmatched. In nucleotides, the CDR3 is TGTGCCAGCAGCTCTTTGCTAGCGGCCTACGAGCAGTACTTC. Protein: CASSSLLAAYEQYF.

The chain carries TRBV5-6 and TRBJ2-2; D may be TRBD1 or TRBD2 (6 bases each). CDR1 is SGHDT and CDR2 is YYEEEE in the germline V gene. Trimming took off 4 bases at V and 3 bases at J, with 13 bases between the two ends. The CDR3 consists of 15 residues. The CDR3 here is CASSHVRGDTGELFF. The CDR3 region has the DNA TGTGCCAGCAGCCACGTGAGGGGGGACACCGGGGAGCTGTTTTTT.

In this sample, this clone turned up once. The rearrangement uses TRBV27 and TRBJ2-7, with D unresolved. The germline V gene has CDR1 MNHEY and CDR2 SMNVEV (reference sequence). The V end lost 3 bases, the J end lost 6 bases, and 15 bases lay between the germline ends. The CDR3 is 14 residues long. CDR3 region: CASSFSFPRFEQYF. CDR3 DNA: TGTGCCAGCAGTTTTAGTTTCCCGAGATTCGAGCAGTACTTC.

This clone has a handful of counts. The chain has TRBV5-1 and TRBJ2-5; no firm D call. The germline V gene encodes CDR1 SGHRS and CDR2 YFSETQ. V lost 4 bases, J lost 2 bases, and 12 bases lay in between. CDR3 size: 14 residues. CDR3 sequence (DNA): TGCGCCAGCAGCGCACAGAGAACACAAGAGACCCAGTACTTC. This translates into CASSAQRTQETQYF.

This chain uses TRBV4-2 with TRBJ2-1; TRBD1 matches at 8 bases. There are 15 residues in the CDR3. Trimming took 8 bases from V and 2 from J; bases not matched to a gene: 8. CDR1 is LGHNA, CDR2 YNFKEQ, per germline. The chain's CDR3 is CASVTGTGPYNEQFF. CDR3 in DNA: TGTGCCAGCGTTACCGGGACAGGCCCCTACAATGAGCAGTTCTTC.

Concerning this clone: Other DNA sequences in this sample translate to the same CDR3. The CDR3 protein is CASSYLGEETQYF. CDR3 sequence (DNA): TGTGCCAGCAGTTATCTAGGGGAGGAGACCCAGTACTTC. The V gene is TRBV6-5, the J gene TRBJ2-5, with D perhaps TRBD1 or TRBD2 (5 bases each). V dropped 3 bases and J dropped 5 bases, with 10 bases sitting between them. CDR3 length equals 13 residues. Germline V gene sequence: CDR1 MNHEY, CDR2 SVGAGI.

The chain has TRBV5-6 and TRBJ2-7, with TRBD2 matching 12 bases. The CDR3 sequence is 17 residues long. Trimming at V came to 2 bases and at J to 5 bases, leaving 11 bases not matched to a gene. CDR1 is SGHDT, CDR2 YYEEEE, per germline. The CDR3 DNA sequence: TGTGCCAGCAGCTTAGAGCTAGCGGGGGGGCCAAGACACGAGCAGTACTTC. Residues: CASSLELAGGPRHEQYF. Full variable domain (missing parts from reference TRBV5-6 and TRBJ2-7): DAGVTQSPTHLIKTRGQQVTLRCSPKSGHDTVSWYQQALGQGPQFIFQYYEEEERQRGNFPDRFSGHQFPNYSSELNVNALLLGDSALYLCASSLELAGGPRHEQYFGPGTRLTVT.

V gene TRBV4-2 combines with J gene TRBJ2-7; a possible D gene is TRBD2 (5 bases). This CDR3 is built from 14 residues. CDR1 and CDR2 (germline): LGHNA, YNFKEQ. The germline V and J ends were trimmed by 4 bases and 2 bases, with 12 bases remaining between them. This CDR3 reads CASSPSGEAYEQYF. CDR3 DNA: TGTGCCAGCAGCCCCTCCGGGGAAGCCTACGAGCAGTACTTC.

J is TRBJ2-1 and V is TRBV30; tentatively, D is TRBD1 (5 bases). Germline CDR1 reads GTSNPN; CDR2 reads SVGIG (reference sequence). This CDR3 contains 15 residues. V shed 0 bases and J shed 0 bases, with 9 bases lying between them. The CDR3 region is CAWSVDSSSYNEQFF. The CDR3 nucleotides read TGTGCCTGGAGTGTAGACAGCAGCTCCTACAATGAGCAGTTCTTC.

The gene calls are TRBV4-1 and TRBJ1-6, with TRBD1 as a possible D gene (5 bases). This CDR3 is built from 14 residues. The germline V and J ends were trimmed by 5 bases and 11 bases, with 16 bases remaining between them. Germline CDR1 is MGHRA and CDR2 is YSYEKL. The CDR3, as DNA: TGCGCCAGCAGCGGAGCCAGGGACCGGCCACCCCTCCACTTT. Translation: CASSGARDRPPLHF.

This chain links TRBV5-1 with TRBJ2-3; 10 bases line up with TRBD2. The CDR3 has 22 amino acids. V lost 4 bases to trimming and J lost 2 bases; unmatched junction nucleotides: 25. The germline V gene encodes CDR1 SGHRS and CDR2 YFSETQ. CDR3 nucleotides: TGCGCCAGCAGCCGCAATATTGGCAGTACCGGGACTAGCGACACTTACACAGATACGCAGTATTTT. Encoded protein: CASSRNIGSTGTSDTYTDTQYF.

J is TRBJ2-7 and V is TRBV5-3, with unresolved D. TRBV5-3 counts as an open reading frame of uncertain function. The V end lost 1 base, the J end lost 3 bases, and 8 bases lay between the germline ends. The CDR3 contains 13 residues. The CDR3 loop is CARSLHSSYEQYF. The DNA for the CDR3 is TGTGCCAGAAGCTTGCACAGCAGCTACGAGCAGTACTTC.